This T cell receptor beta chain was documented in a study of blood T cell repertoires in COVID-19. Per the authors' pipeline: The authors estimated nucleated cell counts from reference gene primer amplification. Data came from immunoSEQ multiplex PCR; TCRdb stores just in-frame clones and leaves some out. For V, J and clone size, that table is used; D and trimming come from the DNA. In the table there are approximately 5,000 clones, roughly 84% of which are singletons. This CDR3 is built from 12 residues. Trimming cost V 9 bases and J 3 bases, with 12 bases left between them. Per the germline V gene, CDR1 is LNHNV and CDR2 is YYDKDF (reference sequence).

The source of this sequence is a human donor in a cohort sampled during active COVID-19. The chain recombines TRBV15 with TRBJ2-7; tentatively, D is TRBD2 (6 bases). The specimen was peripheral blood. The CDR3 coding sequence is TGTGCCACGGAGGGGCCGAACTACGAGCAGTACTTC. Its protein is CATEGPNYEQYF.